This is a list of T cell receptor beta chains from one sample in a study of response to subunit inactivated influenza vaccine. Using its own MiXCR run on the RT-PCR reads, TCRdb lists one record per CDR3 protein. The repertoire includes roughly 550,000 distinct CDR3 sequences, 20% to 25% of them detected once, and around 2.8% sits in the top ten. These data also featured in a second study, about T cells expressing NK-cell markers.

The starting material was CD4+ T cells sorted from PBMCs, obtained about 11 days after vaccination. The receptors originated from a man over 45 who received an inactivated influenza vaccine. CDR3s leave out the opening cysteine and the closing phenylalanine or tryptophan.

v_call: TRBV4-3
j_call: TRBJ2-7
cdr3_aa: ASSQGRLDTYEQY

v_call: TRBV7-9
j_call: TRBJ2-3
cdr3_aa: ASSPQGGSTDTQY

v_call: TRBV7-2
j_call: TRBJ2-7
cdr3_aa: ASSPREGLGEQY

v_call: TRBV29-1
j_call: TRBJ2-1
cdr3_aa: SVEDRSLYNEQF

v_call: TRBV5-6
j_call: TRBJ2-4
cdr3_aa: ASTTLGGGGNIQY

v_call: TRBV7-3
j_call: TRBJ2-1
cdr3_aa: ASSQGGPLQF

v_call: TRBV12-3/TRBV12-4
j_call: TRBJ1-3
cdr3_aa: ASSGGLGNTIY

v_call: TRBV3-1
j_call: TRBJ2-1
cdr3_aa: ASSPLRRGRLLAENEQF

v_call: TRBV5-1
j_call: TRBJ2-7
cdr3_aa: ASSGEWGFYEQY

v_call: TRBV20-1
j_call: TRBJ2-7
cdr3_aa: SAKTDNEQY

v_call: TRBV20-1
j_call: TRBJ2-3
cdr3_aa: SARPPRGGATTDTQY

v_call: TRBV9
j_call: TRBJ1-2
cdr3_aa: ASSVGSGQGFNYGYT

v_call: TRBV18
j_call: TRBJ2-1
cdr3_aa: ASSTVLVGNEQF

v_call: TRBV25-1
j_call: TRBJ1-1
cdr3_aa: ATRLTGNTEAF

v_call: TRBV7-2
j_call: TRBJ2-5
cdr3_aa: ASSLGVDPETQY

v_call: TRBV3-1
j_call: TRBJ1-6
cdr3_aa: ASSVQHYNSPLH

v_call: TRBV5-5
j_call: TRBJ2-2
cdr3_aa: ASSRQSNLNTGELF

v_call: TRBV7-2
j_call: TRBJ2-7
cdr3_aa: ASSLGGFGEQY

v_call: TRBV20-1
j_call: TRBJ2-7
cdr3_aa: SARRQSEQY

v_call: TRBV28
j_call: TRBJ2-7
cdr3_aa: ASRTGPSYEQY

v_call: TRBV24-1
j_call: TRBJ2-3
cdr3_aa: ATRVADTQY

v_call: TRBV7-9
j_call: TRBJ2-1
cdr3_aa: ASSPPRADNEQF

v_call: TRBV10-3
j_call: TRBJ2-7
cdr3_aa: AISFPTSGGSYEQY

v_call: TRBV20-1
j_call: TRBJ2-2
cdr3_aa: SARDLRGSAGELF

v_call: TRBV7-9
j_call: TRBJ2-3
cdr3_aa: ASSLFLARPDTQY

v_call: TRBV15
j_call: TRBJ2-5
cdr3_aa: ATSTGDRGETQY

v_call: TRBV20-1
j_call: TRBJ1-1
cdr3_aa: SARDSTTGVNTEAF

v_call: TRBV5-1
j_call: TRBJ1-4
cdr3_aa: ASSLGGVVSNEKLF

v_call: TRBV5-5
j_call: TRBJ1-1
cdr3_aa: ASSFGQSNTEAF

v_call: TRBV11-2
j_call: TRBJ2-5
cdr3_aa: ASSSRLAGGQAETQY

v_call: TRBV5-6
j_call: TRBJ2-2
cdr3_aa: ASSYRTRPGELF

v_call: TRBV6-1
j_call: TRBJ1-5
cdr3_aa: ASSRVREDQPQH

v_call: TRBV6-5
j_call: TRBJ2-7
cdr3_aa: ASSYSGQGGYEQY

v_call: TRBV9
j_call: TRBJ1-2
cdr3_aa: ASSDDGGYGYT

v_call: TRBV7-2
j_call: TRBJ2-7
cdr3_aa: ASSLFSAARGNEQY

v_call: TRBV12-3/TRBV12-4
j_call: TRBJ2-7
cdr3_aa: ASSLVRLGTGGIEHY

v_call: TRBV6-1
j_call: TRBJ2-7
cdr3_aa: ASSRLESTYEQY

v_call: TRBV20-1
j_call: TRBJ2-7
cdr3_aa: SVRPVGEQY

v_call: TRBV15
j_call: TRBJ2-5
cdr3_aa: ATSRDGLGEETQY

v_call: TRBV20-1
j_call: TRBJ1-4
cdr3_aa: SASLGREKLF

v_call: TRBV7-9
j_call: TRBJ1-5
cdr3_aa: ASSRDRSNQPQH